This T cell receptor (beta chain) derives from a study of blood T cell repertoires in COVID-19. Overall study: There were acute and convalescent COVID-19 samples, and they came from the United States, Italy and Spain.

CDR1 SEHNR and CDR2 FQNEAQ come from the germline V gene (reference sequence). CDR3 length: 14 residues. V was pared by 4 bases and J by 4 bases, with 13 bases between. Some clones are missing from TCRdb's copy, which holds only in-frame ones; the method was immunoSEQ multiplex PCR. This table holds 300,000 to 500,000 clones, approximately 85% found once. The chain employs TRBV7-9 and TRBJ1-2, with D perhaps TRBD1 (5 bases). The specimen sequenced was PBMCs or T cells enriched from blood (not recorded which). The source is a woman in her thirties or forties with acute COVID-19. The DNA for the CDR3 is TGTGCCAGCAGCTCCGGTAGCGGGGGCTATGGCTACACCTTC. Encoded protein: CASSSGSGGYGYTF.